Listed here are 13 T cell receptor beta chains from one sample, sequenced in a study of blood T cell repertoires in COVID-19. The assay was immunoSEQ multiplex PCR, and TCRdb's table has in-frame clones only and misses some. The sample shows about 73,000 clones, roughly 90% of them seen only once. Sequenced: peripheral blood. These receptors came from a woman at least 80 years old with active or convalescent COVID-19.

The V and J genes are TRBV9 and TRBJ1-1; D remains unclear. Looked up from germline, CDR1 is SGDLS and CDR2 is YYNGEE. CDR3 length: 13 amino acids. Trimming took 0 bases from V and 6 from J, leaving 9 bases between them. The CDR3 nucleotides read TGTGCCAGCAGCGTAGAGCAGAGCGCTGAAGCTTTCTTT. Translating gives CASSVEQSAEAFF.

The CDR3 DNA follows: TGCGCCAGCAGCCAAGCCCCCTCGTACACTGAAGCTTTCTTT. The encoded protein is CASSQAPSYTEAFF. The chain carries TRBV4-3 and TRBJ1-1; D remains unclear. Germline V gives CDR1 LGHNA, CDR2 YSLEER. CDR3 size: 14 residues. Trimming took 1 base from V and 3 from J, leaving 9 bases between them.

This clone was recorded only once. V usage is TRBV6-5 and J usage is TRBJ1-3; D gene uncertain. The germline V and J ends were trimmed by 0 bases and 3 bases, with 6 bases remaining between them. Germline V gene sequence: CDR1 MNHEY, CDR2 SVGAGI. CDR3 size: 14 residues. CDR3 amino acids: CASSYSSGGNTIYF. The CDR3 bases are TGTGCCAGCAGTTACTCGTCAGGTGGAAACACCATATATTTT.

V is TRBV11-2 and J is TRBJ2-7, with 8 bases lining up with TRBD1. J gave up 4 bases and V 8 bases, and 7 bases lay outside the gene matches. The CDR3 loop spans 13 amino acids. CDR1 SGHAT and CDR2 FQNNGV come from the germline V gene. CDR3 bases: TGTGCCAGCGGGACAGGTCCGGGTTACGAGCAGTACTTC. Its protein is CASGTGPGYEQYF.

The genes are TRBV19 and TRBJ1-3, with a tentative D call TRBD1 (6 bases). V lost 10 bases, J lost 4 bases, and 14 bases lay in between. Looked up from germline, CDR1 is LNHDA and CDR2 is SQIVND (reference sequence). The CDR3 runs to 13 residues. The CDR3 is CATEDREGNTIYF. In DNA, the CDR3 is TGTGCCACCGAGGACAGAGAAGGAAACACCATATATTTT.

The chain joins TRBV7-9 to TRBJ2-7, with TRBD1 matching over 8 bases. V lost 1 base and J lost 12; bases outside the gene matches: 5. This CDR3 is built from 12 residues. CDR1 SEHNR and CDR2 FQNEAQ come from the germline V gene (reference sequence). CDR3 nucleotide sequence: TGTGCCAGCAGCTTAGTACGGGGACAGGCGTACTTC. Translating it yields CASSLVRGQAYF.

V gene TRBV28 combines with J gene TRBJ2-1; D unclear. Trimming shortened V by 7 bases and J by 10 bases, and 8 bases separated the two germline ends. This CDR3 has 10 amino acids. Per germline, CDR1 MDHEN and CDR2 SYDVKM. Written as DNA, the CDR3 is TGTGCCAGCAAGCGAAGGGAGCAGTTCTTC. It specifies CASKRREQFF.

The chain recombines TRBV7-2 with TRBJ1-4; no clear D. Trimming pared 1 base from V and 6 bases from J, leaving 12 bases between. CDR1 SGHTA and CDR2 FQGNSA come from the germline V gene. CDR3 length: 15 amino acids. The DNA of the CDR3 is TGTGCCAGCAGCTTAGTGGTAGGCGGGTATGAAAAACTGTTTTTT. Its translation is CASSLVVGGYEKLFF. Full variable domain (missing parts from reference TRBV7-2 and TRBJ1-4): GAGVSQSPSNKVTEKGKDVELRCDPISGHTALYWYRQSLGQGLEFLIYFQGNSAPDKSGLPSDRFSAERTGGSVSTLTIQRTQQEDSAVYLCASSLVVGGYEKLFFGSGTQLSVL.

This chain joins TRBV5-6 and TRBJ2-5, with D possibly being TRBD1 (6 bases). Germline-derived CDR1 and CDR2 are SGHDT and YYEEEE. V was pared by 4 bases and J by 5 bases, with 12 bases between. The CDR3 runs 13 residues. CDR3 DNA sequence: TGTGCCAGCAGCCACAGGGTGATGGAGACCCAGTACTTC. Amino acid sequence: CASSHRVMETQYF.

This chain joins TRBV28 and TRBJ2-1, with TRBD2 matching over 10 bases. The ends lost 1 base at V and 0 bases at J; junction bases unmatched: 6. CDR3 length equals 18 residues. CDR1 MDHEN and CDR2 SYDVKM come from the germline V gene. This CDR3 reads CASSLSSSGGNSYNEQFF. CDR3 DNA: TGTGCCAGCAGTTTATCCTCTAGCGGGGGCAACTCCTACAATGAGCAGTTCTTC.

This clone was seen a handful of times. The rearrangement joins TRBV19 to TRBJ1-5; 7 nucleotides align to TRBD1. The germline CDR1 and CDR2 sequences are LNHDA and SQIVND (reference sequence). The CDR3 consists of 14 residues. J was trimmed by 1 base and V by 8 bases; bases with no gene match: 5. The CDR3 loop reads CASLDRVSNQPQHF. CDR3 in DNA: TGTGCCAGTCTAGACAGGGTCAGCAATCAGCCCCAGCATTTT.

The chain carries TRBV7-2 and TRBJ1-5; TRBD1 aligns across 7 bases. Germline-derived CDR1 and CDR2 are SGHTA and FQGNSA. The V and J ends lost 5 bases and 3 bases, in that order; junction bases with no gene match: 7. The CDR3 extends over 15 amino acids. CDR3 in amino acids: CASSLGGQFNQPQHF. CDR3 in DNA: TGTGCCAGCAGCCTGGGGGGACAGTTCAATCAGCCCCAGCATTTT.

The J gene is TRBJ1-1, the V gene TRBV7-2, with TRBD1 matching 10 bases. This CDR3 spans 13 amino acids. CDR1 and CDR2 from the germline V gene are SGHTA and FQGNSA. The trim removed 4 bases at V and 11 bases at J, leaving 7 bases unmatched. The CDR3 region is CASSSRDRGFAFF. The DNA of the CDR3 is TGTGCCAGCAGCTCTAGGGACAGGGGTTTTGCTTTCTTT.